The source of this T cell receptor beta chain is a study of OX40 agonist ivuxolimab in advanced cancers. TCRdb's table, derived via immunoSEQ multiplex PCR, lists solely in-frame clones and lacks some. There are 65,000 to 85,000 clones in the sample; 80% to 90% occur only once, and about 2.4% lies in the top ten. The CDR3 extends over 13 amino acids. Germline V gene data show CDR1 as LNHDA and CDR2 as SQIVND (reference sequence). V lost 4 bases to trimming and J lost 2 bases, with 6 bases between them. The J gene is TRBJ1-5, the V gene TRBV19; perhaps TRBD1 as D (5 bases). The material sequenced was CD4+ or CD8+ T cells sorted from blood, taken in a trial of the OX40 agonist ivuxolimab. The sequence was collected from an adult with an advanced solid tumor such as melanoma, head and neck, liver or kidney cancer. CDR3 nucleotides: TGTGCCAGTAGTAAACAGGGCAATCAGCCCCAGCATTTT. It yields the protein CASSKQGNQPQHF.